The 10 T cell receptor beta chains in this list originate from one sample, sequenced in a study of OX40 agonist ivuxolimab in advanced cancers. TCRdb's table, derived via immunoSEQ multiplex PCR, lists solely in-frame clones and lacks some. The profile shows 35,000 to 45,000 clones, around 89% of them singletons. The material was CD4+ or CD8+ T cells sorted from blood, obtained in a trial of the OX40 agonist ivuxolimab. The receptor source for this set is an adult with an advanced solid tumor such as melanoma, head and neck, liver or kidney cancer.

The rearrangement links TRBV7-9 to TRBJ2-7, with 7 bases fitting TRBD2. This CDR3 region has 14 residues. Looked up from germline, CDR1 is SEHNR and CDR2 is FQNEAQ (reference sequence). V shed 5 bases, J shed 2 bases, and the junction held 6 bases outside the gene matches. As DNA, the CDR3 is TGTGCCAGCAGCCGGACTAGAGGACCCTACGAGCAGTACTTC. It yields the protein CASSRTRGPYEQYF.

This chain connects TRBV27 to TRBJ2-7; possible D gene TRBD2, 7 bases. V was cut by 4 bases and J by 4 bases, with 11 bases left in between. CDR1 and CDR2 (germline): MNHEY, SMNVEV (reference sequence). CDR3 length equals 13 residues. The DNA for the CDR3 is TGTGCCAGCAGTTGGGGGGGCCCTTACGAGCAGTACTTC. Its translation: CASSWGGPYEQYF.

The chain carries TRBV7-9 and TRBJ2-1; D is ambiguous. The germline V gene encodes CDR1 SEHNR and CDR2 FQNEAQ (reference sequence). The V end lost 1 base, the J end lost 7 bases, and 8 bases lay between the germline ends. The CDR3 has 13 residues. The CDR3 nucleotides are TGTGCCAGCAGCTTAGTCCTGGGAAATGAGCAGTTCTTC. Translation gives CASSLVLGNEQFF. Together with reference TRBV7-9 and TRBJ2-1, the CDR3 gives the full variable domain: DTGVSQNPRHKITKRGQNVTFRCDPISEHNRLYWYRQTLGQGPEFLTYFQNEAQLEKSRLLSDRFSAERPKGSFSTLEIQRTEQGDSAMYLCASSLVLGNEQFFGPGTRLTVL.

The chain employs TRBV7-8 and TRBJ2-2; tentatively, D is TRBD2 (5 bases). Trimming took off 2 bases at V and 5 bases at J, with 9 bases between the two ends. The V gene's germline CDR1 is SGHVS and CDR2 FQNEAQ. The CDR3 is 14 residues long. CDR3 sequence reads: CASSLREPTGELFF. The CDR3 nucleotides are TGTGCCAGCAGCTTACGGGAACCTACCGGGGAGCTGTTTTTT.

The V and J genes are TRBV28 and TRBJ2-1; TRBD2 matches at 11 bases. The CDR3 sequence is 15 residues long. Germline CDR1 and CDR2: MDHEN and SYDVKM. Trimming at V came to 2 bases and at J to 10 bases, leaving 7 bases not matched to a gene. DNA of the CDR3: TGTGCCAGCAGTTTAGTCCCCGGGACTAGCGGCGAGCAGTTCTTC. Encoded protein: CASSLVPGTSGEQFF.

V gene TRBV7-6 combines with J gene TRBJ2-7; 9 nucleotides line up with TRBD1. V lost 5 bases to trimming and J lost 3 bases; unmatched junction nucleotides: 8. CDR1 is SGHVS and CDR2 is FNYEAQ in the germline V gene. This CDR3 comprises 15 residues. The CDR3 loop is CASSMRDREYYEQYF. CDR3 DNA sequence: TGTGCCAGCAGCATGAGGGACAGGGAATACTACGAGCAGTACTTC.

The gene calls are TRBV7-9 and TRBJ1-4; D is unresolved. The germline CDR1 and CDR2 sequences are SEHNR and FQNEAQ (reference sequence). The germline V and J ends were trimmed by 5 bases and 8 bases, with 12 bases remaining between them. This CDR3 is built from 13 residues. This chain's CDR3 is CASSPSGWEKLFF. CDR3 nucleotide sequence: TGTGCCAGCAGCCCATCGGGGTGGGAAAAACTGTTTTTT.

J is TRBJ2-1 and V is TRBV12-5; 13 nucleotides match TRBD2. From germline, CDR1 is LGHNT and CDR2 FRNRAP. The CDR3 runs 19 residues. The V segment lost 2 bases and the J segment 8 bases; nucleotides outside the gene matches: 15. CDR3 coding DNA: TGTGCTAGTGGTTTGCGGGACCTCACCGGGACTAGCGGGAACCATGAGCAGTTCTTC. It specifies CASGLRDLTGTSGNHEQFF.

The chain combines TRBV11-1 with TRBJ1-2; 8 nucleotides match TRBD1. The trim removed 3 bases at V and 1 base at J, leaving 1 base unmatched. Germline CDR1 and CDR2: SGHAT and FQDESV (reference sequence). This CDR3 region has 14 residues. CDR3 residues: CASSFTGGNYGYTF. The DNA for the CDR3 is TGTGCCAGCAGCTTCACAGGGGGTAACTATGGCTACACCTTC. Complete variable domain (other parts from reference TRBV11-1 and TRBJ1-2): EAEVAQSPRYKITEKSQAVAFWCDPISGHATLYWYRQILGQGPELLVQFQDESVVDDSQLPKDRFSAERLKGVDSTLKIQPAELGDSAMYLCASSFTGGNYGYTFGSGTRLTVV.

J is TRBJ1-1 and V is TRBV27; TRBD1 might be the D (5 bases). The CDR3 runs 13 residues. Germline CDR1 is MNHEY and CDR2 is SMNVEV (reference sequence). Trimming stripped 2 bases from V and 8 bases from J, with 12 bases between. CDR3 sequence (DNA): TGTGCCAGCAGTTTAGGGTCAGGGCTCGAAGCTTTCTTT. The encoded protein is CASSLGSGLEAFF.